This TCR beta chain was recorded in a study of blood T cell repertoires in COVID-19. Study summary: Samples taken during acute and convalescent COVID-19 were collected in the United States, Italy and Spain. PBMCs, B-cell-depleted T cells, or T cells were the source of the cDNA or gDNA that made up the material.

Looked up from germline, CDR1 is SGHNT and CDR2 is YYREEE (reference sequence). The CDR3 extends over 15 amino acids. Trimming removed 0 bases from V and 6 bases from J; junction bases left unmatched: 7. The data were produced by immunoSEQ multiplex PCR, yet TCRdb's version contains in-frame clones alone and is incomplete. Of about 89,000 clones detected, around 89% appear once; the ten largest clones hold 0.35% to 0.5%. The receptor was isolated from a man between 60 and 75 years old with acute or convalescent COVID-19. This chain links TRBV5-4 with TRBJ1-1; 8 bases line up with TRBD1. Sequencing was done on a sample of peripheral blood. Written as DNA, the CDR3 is TGTGCCAGCAGCTTGGAGAGACAGGGGCTCGCTGAAGCTTTCTTT. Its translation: CASSLERQGLAEAFF.